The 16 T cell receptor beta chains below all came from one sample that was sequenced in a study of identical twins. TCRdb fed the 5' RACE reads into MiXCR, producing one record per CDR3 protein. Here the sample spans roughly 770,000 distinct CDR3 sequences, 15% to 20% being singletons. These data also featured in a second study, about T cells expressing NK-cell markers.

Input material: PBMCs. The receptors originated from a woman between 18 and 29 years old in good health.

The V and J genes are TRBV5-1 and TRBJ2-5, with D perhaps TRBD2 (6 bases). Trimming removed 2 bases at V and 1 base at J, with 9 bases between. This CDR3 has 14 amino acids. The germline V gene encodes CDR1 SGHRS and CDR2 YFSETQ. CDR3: CASSFLAIQETQYF. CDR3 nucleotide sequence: TGCGCCAGCAGCTTCCTAGCGATCCAAGAGACCCAGTACTTC.

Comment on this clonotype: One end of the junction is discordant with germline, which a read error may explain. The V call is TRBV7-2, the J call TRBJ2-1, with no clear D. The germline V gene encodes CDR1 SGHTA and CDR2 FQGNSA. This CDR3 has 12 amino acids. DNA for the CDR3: TGTGCCAGCAGTTTAGTCTTACTCGAGCAGTTCTTC. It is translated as CASSLVLLEQFF.

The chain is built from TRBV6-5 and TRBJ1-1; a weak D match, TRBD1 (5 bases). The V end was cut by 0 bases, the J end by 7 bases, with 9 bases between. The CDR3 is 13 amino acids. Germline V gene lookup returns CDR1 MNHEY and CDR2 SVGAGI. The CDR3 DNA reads TGTGCCAGCAGTTACTCGTCAGGGAGTGAAGCTTTCTTT. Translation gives CASSYSSGSEAFF.

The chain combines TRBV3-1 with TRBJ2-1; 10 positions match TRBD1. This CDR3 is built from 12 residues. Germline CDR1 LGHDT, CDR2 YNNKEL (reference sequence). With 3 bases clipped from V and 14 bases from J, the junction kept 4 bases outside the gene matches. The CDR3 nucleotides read TGTGCCAGCAGCCACGCCGGGACAGGGGAGTTCTTC. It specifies CASSHAGTGEFF.

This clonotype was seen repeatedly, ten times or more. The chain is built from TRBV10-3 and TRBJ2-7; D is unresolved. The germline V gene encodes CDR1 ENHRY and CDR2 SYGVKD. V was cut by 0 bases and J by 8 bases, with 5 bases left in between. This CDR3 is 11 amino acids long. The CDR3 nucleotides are TGTGCCATCAGTGAGTCTCCCCAGCAGTACTTC. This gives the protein CAISESPQQYF.

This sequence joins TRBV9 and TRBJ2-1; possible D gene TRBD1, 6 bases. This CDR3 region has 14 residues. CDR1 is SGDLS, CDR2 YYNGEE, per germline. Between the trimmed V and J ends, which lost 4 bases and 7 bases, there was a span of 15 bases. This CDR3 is CASSQRTVGNEQFF. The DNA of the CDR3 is TGTGCCAGCAGCCAAAGGACAGTGGGAAATGAGCAGTTCTTC.

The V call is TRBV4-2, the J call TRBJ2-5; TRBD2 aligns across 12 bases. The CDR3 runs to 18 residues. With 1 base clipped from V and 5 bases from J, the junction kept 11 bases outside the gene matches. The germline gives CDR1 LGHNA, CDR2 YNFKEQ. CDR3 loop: CASSQARASGRVAETQYF. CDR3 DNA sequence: TGTGCCAGCAGCCAAGCTCGGGCTAGCGGGAGGGTGGCGGAGACCCAGTACTTC.

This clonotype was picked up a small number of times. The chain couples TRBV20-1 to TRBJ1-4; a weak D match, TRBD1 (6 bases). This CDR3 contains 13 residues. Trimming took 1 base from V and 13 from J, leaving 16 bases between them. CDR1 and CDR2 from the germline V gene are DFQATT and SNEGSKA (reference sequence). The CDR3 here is CSARATGLGGLFF. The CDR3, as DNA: TGCAGTGCTAGAGCGACAGGCTTGGGCGGACTGTTTTTT.

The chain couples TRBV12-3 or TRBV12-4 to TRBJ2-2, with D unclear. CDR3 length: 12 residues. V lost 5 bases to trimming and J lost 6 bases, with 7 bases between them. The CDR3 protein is CASSPSPGELFF. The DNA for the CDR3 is TGTGCCAGCAGTCCGTCTCCCGGGGAGCTGTTTTTT.

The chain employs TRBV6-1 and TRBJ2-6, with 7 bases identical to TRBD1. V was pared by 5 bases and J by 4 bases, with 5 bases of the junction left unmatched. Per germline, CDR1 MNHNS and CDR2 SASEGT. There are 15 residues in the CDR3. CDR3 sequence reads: CASSTTGTGANVLTF. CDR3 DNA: TGTGCCAGCAGTACGACAGGGACCGGGGCCAACGTCCTGACTTTC.

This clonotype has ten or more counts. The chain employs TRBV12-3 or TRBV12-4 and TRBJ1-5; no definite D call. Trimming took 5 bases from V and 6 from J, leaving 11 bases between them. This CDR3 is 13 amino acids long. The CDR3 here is CASSPRQSQPQHF. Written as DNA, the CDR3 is TGTGCCAGCAGTCCTCGGCAGTCTCAGCCCCAGCATTTT.

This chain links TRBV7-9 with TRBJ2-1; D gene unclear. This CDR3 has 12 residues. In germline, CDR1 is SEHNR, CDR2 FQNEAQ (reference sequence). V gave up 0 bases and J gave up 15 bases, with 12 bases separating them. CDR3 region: CASSLAQQSLFF. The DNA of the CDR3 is TGTGCCAGCAGCTTAGCGCAACAGTCCTTGTTCTTC.

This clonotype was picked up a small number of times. DNA for the CDR3: TGTGCCAGCAGCTCCTCCCTCGGGGTACTCTCCTACGAGCAGTACTTC. Encoded protein: CASSSSLGVLSYEQYF. The rearrangement uses TRBV13 and TRBJ2-7, with D perhaps TRBD2 (5 bases). Germline CDR1 reads PRHDT; CDR2 reads FYEKMQ (reference sequence). V was clipped by 4 bases and J by 0 bases, with 16 bases between them. CDR3 length: 16 amino acids.

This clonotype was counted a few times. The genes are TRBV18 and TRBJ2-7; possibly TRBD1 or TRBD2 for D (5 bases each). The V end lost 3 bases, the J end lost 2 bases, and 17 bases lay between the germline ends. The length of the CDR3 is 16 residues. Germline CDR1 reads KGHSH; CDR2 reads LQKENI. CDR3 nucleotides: TGTGCCAGCTCACCCGCAACGGGACCCGGAGCCTACGAGCAGTACTTC. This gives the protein CASSPATGPGAYEQYF. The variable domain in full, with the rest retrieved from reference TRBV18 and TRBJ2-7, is NAGVMQNPRHLVRRRGQEARLRCSPMKGHSHVYWYRQLPEEGLKFMVYLQKENIIDESGMPKERFSAEFPKEGPSILRIQQVVRGDSAAYFCASSPATGPGAYEQYFGPGTRLTVT.

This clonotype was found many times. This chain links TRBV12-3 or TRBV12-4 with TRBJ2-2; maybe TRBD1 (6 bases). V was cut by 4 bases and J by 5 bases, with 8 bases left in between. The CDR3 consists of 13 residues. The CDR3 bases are TGTGCCAGCAGTTGGACAGAGACCGGGGAGCTGTTTTTT. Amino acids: CASSWTETGELFF.

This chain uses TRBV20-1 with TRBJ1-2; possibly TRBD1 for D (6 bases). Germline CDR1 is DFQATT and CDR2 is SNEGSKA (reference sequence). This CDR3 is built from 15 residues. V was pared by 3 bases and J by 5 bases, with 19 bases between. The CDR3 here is CSASHSPRGDYGYTF. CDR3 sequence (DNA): TGCAGTGCTAGCCACTCCCCCAGGGGAGATTATGGCTACACCTTC.